This T cell receptor beta chain emerged from a study of cytomegalovirus exposure and HLA in healthy donors. Study-wide results and limits: Most TCRs appeared rarely, but some public TCRs recurred in many donors. When analyzed later, the rates of TCR association showed variation by HLA locus, with DRB1 the most and HLA-C the fewest. Reportedly, diagnosis of cytomegalovirus status by the classifier showed high specificity and sensitivity. Links to common viral pathogens appeared, in a later analysis, for several of the most significant clusters.

As for this clone: Its antigen is still unknown.

The PCR made use of 60 Vbeta and 13 Jbeta primers. The method was immunoSEQ multiplex PCR; TCRdb's version includes in-frame clones alone and lacks a portion of them. The sample consists of more than 85,000 clones, roughly two thirds of them appearing once. Germline values: CDR1 SGHAT, CDR2 FQNNGV. Trimming took 2 bases from V and 4 from J, leaving 8 bases between them. This CDR3 is 13 amino acids long. This receptor was taken from a man aged 35 to 55 in good health and CMV-seronegative. Material: PBMCs. The chain is built from TRBV11-2 and TRBJ1-1; D possibly corresponds to TRBD1 (6 bases). CDR3 sequence (DNA): TGTGCCAGCAGCTTAACAGGGTTCACTGAAGCTTTCTTT. Translating it yields CASSLTGFTEAFF.